The sequence of this T cell receptor (beta chain) was determined in a study of vaccination effects on CD4 cells after COVID-19. Study-level background: Following the second dose by a median of 72 days, the post-vaccine samples were obtained.

Regarding this clone: Its specificity is unknown.

After roughly 10 days in culture, the CD4+ T cells were isolated. The person acquired a PCR-confirmed SARS-CoV-2 infection between March and December 2020. All study participants received two doses of BNT162b2 or mRNA-1273 vaccine. Trimming shortened V by 4 bases and J by 9 bases, and 12 bases separated the two germline ends. CDR3 size: 12 residues. Germline V gene lookup returns CDR1 SGHAT and CDR2 FQNNGV. TCRdb keeps only in-frame clones here, not all; method: immunoSEQ multiplex PCR. The table shows about 34,000 clones, with around 75% occurring only once. The study's findings and limits: Convalescent post-vaccine spike-reactive clones were mostly newly vaccine-induced. Early post-infection timepoints were missing from the study, which also had few convalescent patients.

The chain recombines TRBV11-2 with TRBJ1-2; possibly TRBD1 for D (5 bases). The input for sequencing was CD4+ T cells from PBMCs cultured without peptide, taken after COVID-19 vaccination. The TCR originated in a human donor who had a prior SARS-CoV-2 infection. This CDR3 is CASSSLRDRYTF. The CDR3 DNA sequence: TGTGCCAGCAGCTCCCTCAGGGATCGCTACACCTTC.